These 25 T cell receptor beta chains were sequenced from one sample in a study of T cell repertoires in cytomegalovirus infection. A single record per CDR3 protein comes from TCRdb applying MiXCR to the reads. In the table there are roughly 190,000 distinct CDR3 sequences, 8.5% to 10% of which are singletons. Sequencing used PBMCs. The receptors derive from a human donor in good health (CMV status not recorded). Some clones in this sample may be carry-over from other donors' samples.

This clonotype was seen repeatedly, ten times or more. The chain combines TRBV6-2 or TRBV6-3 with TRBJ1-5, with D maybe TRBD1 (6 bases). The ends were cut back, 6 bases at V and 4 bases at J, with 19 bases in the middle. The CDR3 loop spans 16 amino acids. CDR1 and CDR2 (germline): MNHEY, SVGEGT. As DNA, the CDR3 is TGTGCCAGCAGACCAAGGACAGACCACCGAAATCAGCCCCAGCATTTT. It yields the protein CASRPRTDHRNQPQHF.

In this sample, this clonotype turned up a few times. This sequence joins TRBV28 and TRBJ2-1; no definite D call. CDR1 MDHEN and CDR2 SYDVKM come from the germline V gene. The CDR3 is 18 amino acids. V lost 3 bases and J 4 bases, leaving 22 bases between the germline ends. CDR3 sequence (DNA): TGTGCCAGCAGTTTCCCACCCCATAGCCCGCTCCTTTACAATGAGCAGTTCTTC. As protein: CASSFPPHSPLLYNEQFF.

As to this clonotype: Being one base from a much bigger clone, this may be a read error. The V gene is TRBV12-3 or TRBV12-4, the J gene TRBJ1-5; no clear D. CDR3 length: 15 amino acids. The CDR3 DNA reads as TGTACCAGCAGTTTCCGGCCTAATAGCAATCAGCCCCAGCATTTT. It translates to CTSSFRPNSNQPQHF.

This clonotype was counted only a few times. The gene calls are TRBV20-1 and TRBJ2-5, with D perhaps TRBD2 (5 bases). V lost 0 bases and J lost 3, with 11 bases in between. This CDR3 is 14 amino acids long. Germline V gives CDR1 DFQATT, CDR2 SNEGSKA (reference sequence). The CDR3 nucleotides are TGCAGTGCTAGAGATATAGTCGGGAAAGAGACCCAGTACTTC. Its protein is CSARDIVGKETQYF.

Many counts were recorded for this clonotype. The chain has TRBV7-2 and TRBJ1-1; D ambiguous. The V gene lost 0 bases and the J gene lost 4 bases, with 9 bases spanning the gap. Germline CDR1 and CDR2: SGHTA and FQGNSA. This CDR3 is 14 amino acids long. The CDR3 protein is CASSLAQRSTEAFF. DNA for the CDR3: TGTGCCAGCAGCTTAGCACAGAGAAGCACTGAAGCTTTCTTT.

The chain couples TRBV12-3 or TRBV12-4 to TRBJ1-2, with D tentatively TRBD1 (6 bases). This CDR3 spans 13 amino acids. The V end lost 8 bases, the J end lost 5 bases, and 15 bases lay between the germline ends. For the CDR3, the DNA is TGTGCCAGCGGAAGGGAGGGGGGATATGGCTACACCTTC. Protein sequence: CASGREGGYGYTF.

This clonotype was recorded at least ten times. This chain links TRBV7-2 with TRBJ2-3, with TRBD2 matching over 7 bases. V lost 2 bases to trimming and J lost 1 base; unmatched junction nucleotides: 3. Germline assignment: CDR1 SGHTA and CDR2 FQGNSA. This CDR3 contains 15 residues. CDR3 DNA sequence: TGTGCCAGCAGCTTACAGGCGGGGGGCACAGATACGCAGTATTTT. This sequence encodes CASSLQAGGTDTQYF.

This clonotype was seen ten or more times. CDR3 residues: CASRSFDRDSGNTIYF. CDR3 nucleotide sequence: TGTGCCAGCAGGTCATTCGACAGAGACTCTGGAAACACCATATATTTT. V is TRBV5-6 and J is TRBJ1-3; a possible D gene is TRBD1 (5 bases). V was trimmed by 5 bases and J by 0 bases, leaving 15 bases between them. The CDR3 totals 16 residues. CDR1 is SGHDT and CDR2 is YYEEEE in the germline V gene.

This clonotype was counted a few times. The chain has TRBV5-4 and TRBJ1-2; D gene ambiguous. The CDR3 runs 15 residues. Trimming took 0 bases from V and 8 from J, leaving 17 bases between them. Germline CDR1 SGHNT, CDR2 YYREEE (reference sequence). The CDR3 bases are TGTGCCAGCAGCTTGGCCGGAGGGTCCTCCCTGGGCTACACCTTC. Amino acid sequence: CASSLAGGSSLGYTF.

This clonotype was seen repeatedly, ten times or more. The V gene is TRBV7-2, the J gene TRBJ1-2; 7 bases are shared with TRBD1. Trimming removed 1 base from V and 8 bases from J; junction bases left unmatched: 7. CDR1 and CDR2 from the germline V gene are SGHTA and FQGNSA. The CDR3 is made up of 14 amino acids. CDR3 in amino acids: CASSLVSRGDGYTF. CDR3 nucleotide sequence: TGTGCCAGCAGCTTAGTCTCCAGGGGGGACGGCTACACCTTC.

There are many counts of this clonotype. The CDR3 is CASRGPNEKLFF. As DNA, the CDR3 is TGTGCCAGCAGGGGTCCGAATGAAAAACTGTTTTTT. This sequence joins TRBV6-6 and TRBJ1-4; no clear D. V lost 6 bases to trimming and J lost 5 bases, with 7 bases between them. Looked up from germline, CDR1 is MNHNY and CDR2 is SVGAGI (reference sequence). The CDR3 length is 12 residues.

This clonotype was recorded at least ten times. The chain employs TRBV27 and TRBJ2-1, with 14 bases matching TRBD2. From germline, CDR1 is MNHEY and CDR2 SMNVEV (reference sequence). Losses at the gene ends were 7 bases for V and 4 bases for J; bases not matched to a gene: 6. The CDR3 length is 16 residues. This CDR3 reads CASTRLAGGGYNEQFF. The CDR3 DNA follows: TGTGCCAGCACCCGACTAGCGGGAGGGGGTTACAATGAGCAGTTCTTC.

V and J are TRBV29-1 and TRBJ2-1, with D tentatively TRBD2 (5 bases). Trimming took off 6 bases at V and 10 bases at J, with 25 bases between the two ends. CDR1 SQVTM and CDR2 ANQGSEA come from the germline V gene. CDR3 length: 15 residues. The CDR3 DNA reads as TGCAGCGTGATGCCCTTTTCGGGGTACACTCAGGAGCAGTTCTTC. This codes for CSVMPFSGYTQEQFF.

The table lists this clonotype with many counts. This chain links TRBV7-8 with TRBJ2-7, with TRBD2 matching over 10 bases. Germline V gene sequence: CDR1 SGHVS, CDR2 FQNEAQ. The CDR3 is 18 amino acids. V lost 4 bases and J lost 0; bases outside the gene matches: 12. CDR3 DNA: TGTGCCAGCAGCTCCCGGCCTAGCGGGGGTTCTAGCTCCTACGAGCAGTACTTC. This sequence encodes CASSSRPSGGSSSYEQYF.

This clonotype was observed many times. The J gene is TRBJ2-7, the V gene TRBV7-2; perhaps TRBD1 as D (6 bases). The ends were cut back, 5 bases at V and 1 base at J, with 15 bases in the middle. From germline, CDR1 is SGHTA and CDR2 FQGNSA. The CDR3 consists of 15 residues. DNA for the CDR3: TGTGCCAGCAGCCGAAACCCAGACAGGTCCTACGAGCAGTACTTC. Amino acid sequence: CASSRNPDRSYEQYF.

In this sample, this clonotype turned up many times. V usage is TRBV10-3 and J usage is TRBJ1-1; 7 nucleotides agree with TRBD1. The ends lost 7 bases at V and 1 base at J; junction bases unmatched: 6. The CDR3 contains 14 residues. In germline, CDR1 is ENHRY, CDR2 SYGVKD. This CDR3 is CAITRDSRNTEAFF. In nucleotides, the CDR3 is TGTGCCATCACCAGGGACAGTAGGAACACTGAAGCTTTCTTT.

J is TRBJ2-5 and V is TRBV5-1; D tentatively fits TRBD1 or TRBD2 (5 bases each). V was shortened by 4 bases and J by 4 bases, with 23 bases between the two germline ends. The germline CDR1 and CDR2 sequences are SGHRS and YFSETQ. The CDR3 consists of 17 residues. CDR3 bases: TGCGCCAGCAGCCGGGCAGGGAGTGTCGTAACGAGAGAGACCCAGTACTTC. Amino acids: CASSRAGSVVTRETQYF.

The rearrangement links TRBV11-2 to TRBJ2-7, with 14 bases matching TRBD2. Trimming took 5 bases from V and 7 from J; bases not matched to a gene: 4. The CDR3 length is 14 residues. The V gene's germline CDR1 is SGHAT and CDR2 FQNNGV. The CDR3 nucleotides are TGTGCCAGCAGCGGACTAGCGGGAGGATGGGAGCAGTACTTC. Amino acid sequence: CASSGLAGGWEQYF.

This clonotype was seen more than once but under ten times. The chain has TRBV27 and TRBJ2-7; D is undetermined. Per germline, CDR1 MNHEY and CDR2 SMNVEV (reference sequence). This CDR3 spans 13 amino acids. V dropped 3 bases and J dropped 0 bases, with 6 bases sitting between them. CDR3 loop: CASSFADSYEQYF. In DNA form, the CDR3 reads TGTGCCAGCAGTTTTGCGGACTCCTACGAGCAGTACTTC.

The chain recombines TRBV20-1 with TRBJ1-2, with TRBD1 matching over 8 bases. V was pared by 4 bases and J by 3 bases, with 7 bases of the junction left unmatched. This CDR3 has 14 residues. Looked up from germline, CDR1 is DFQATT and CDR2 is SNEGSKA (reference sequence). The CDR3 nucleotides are TGCAGTGCTACCCGACAGGGGAGTGACTATGGCTACACCTTC. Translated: CSATRQGSDYGYTF.

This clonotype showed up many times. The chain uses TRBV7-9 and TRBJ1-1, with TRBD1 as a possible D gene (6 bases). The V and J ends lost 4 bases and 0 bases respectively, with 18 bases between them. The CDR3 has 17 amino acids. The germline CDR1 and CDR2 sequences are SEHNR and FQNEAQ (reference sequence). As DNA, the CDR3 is TGTGCCAGCAGCTACAGGGATCTCGGCGACCTGAACACTGAAGCTTTCTTT. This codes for CASSYRDLGDLNTEAFF.

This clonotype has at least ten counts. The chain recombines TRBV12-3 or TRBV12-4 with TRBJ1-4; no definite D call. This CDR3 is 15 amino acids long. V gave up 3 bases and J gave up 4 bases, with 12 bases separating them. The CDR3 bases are TGTGCCAGCAGTTTTATAGGAACAAATAATGAAAAACTGTTTTTT. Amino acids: CASSFIGTNNEKLFF.

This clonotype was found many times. The CDR3 here is CASSPFGGISSRNEQYF. The DNA of the CDR3 is TGTGCCAGCTCACCATTTGGAGGGATTAGTAGTAGAAACGAGCAGTACTTC. The chain has TRBV18 and TRBJ2-7, with D possibly TRBD2 on 6 matching bases. Trimming took off 2 bases at V and 5 bases at J, with 22 bases between the two ends. From germline, CDR1 is KGHSH and CDR2 LQKENI. This CDR3 has 17 amino acids. Filled out from reference TRBV18 and TRBJ2-7, the complete variable domain reads NAGVMQNPRHLVRRRGQEARLRCSPMKGHSHVYWYRQLPEEGLKFMVYLQKENIIDESGMPKERFSAEFPKEGPSILRIQQVVRGDSAAYFCASSPFGGISSRNEQYFGPGTRLTVT.

Here the CDR3 DNA reads TGCAGTGCTAGAGACCGGAGCACTAGCGGGGGTCCAGACCAAGAGACCCAGTACTTC. Translated, it gives CSARDRSTSGGPDQETQYF. The chain recombines TRBV20-1 with TRBJ2-5, with TRBD2 matching 11 bases. The CDR3 totals 19 residues. Germline lookup yields CDR1 DFQATT and CDR2 SNEGSKA (reference sequence). The ends lost 0 bases at V and 0 bases at J; junction bases unmatched: 12.

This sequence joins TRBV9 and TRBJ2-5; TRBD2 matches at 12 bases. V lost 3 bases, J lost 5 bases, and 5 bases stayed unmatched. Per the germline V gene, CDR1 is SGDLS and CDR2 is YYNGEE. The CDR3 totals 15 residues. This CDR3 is CASSATSGREETQYF. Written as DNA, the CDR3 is TGTGCCAGCAGCGCGACTAGCGGGAGAGAGGAGACCCAGTACTTC.